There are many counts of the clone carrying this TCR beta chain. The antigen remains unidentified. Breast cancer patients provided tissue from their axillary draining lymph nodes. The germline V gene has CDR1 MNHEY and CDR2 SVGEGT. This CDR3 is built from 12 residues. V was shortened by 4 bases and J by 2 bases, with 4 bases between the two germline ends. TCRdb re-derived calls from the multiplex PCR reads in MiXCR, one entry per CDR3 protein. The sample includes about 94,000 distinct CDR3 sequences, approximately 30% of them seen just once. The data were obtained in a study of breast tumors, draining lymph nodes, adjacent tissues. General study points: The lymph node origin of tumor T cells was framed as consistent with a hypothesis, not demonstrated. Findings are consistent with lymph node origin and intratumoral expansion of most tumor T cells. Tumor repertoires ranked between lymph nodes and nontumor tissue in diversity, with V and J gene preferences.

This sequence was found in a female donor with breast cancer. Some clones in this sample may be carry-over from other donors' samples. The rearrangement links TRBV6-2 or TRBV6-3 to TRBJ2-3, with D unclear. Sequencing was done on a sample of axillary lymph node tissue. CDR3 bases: TGTGCCAGCAGTTTGGTCACAGATACGCAGTATTTT. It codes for CASSLVTDTQYF.